This T cell receptor (beta chain) was captured in a study of cytomegalovirus exposure and HLA in healthy donors. Turning to this clone: The antigen remains unidentified.

Germline V CDR1 and CDR2: ENHRY, SYGVKD. J gave up 6 bases and V 2 bases, and 5 bases lay outside the gene matches. This CDR3 region has 16 residues. PCR primers comprised 60 Vbeta and 13 Jbeta primers. Authors' analysis steps: A later analysis tallied 75 million to 80 million unique TCR beta chains, 8.5 million to 11 million of them shared. Produced via immunoSEQ multiplex PCR; TCRdb's table is partial and in-frame only. Clone size and the V and J calls come from that table; the DNA yielded D and trimming. The sample carries 90,000 to 120,000 clones, 73% recorded once. Overall study results and limits: By HLA locus, TCR association rates varied in a later analysis, with DRB1 showing the most and HLA-C the fewest. In a later analysis, several top co-occurrence clusters appeared linked to parvovirus B19, influenza, CMV and Epstein-Barr virus.

The sample comprised PBMCs. The chain recombines TRBV10-3 with TRBJ1-4; the match to TRBD1 covers 11 bases. This sequence was found in a man aged 30 to 39 in good health and CMV-seronegative. The CDR3 loop is CAISERDRGGDEKLFF. The CDR3 DNA follows: TGTGCCATCAGTGAGCGGGACAGGGGGGGAGATGAAAAACTGTTTTTT.